Shown below are 20 T cell receptor beta chains from a single sample sequenced in a study of T cell clusters in autoimmune cytopenias. Tens of thousands of genome equivalents of blood DNA were amplified for TRB. TRB was amplified by touch-down multiplex PCR, primer pools A and B combined. TCRdb processed the multiplex PCR reads again and assigns one entry to each CDR3 protein, with no DNA. In all, the sample yields some 12,000 distinct CDR3 sequences. In addition, the sample was reused for a study of T cell repertoires in aging, cancer and after chemotherapy.

The sequencing sample was made of peripheral blood. These receptors were collected from a human donor in good health.

The V call is TRBV28, the J call TRBJ1-2; checking the TCRdb D call of TRBD1 is not possible without DNA. The CDR3 length is 16 residues. CDR1 and CDR2 (germline): MDHEN, SYDVKM. The CDR3 sequence is CASLSVGGLGNYGYTF.

The chain recombines TRBV7-9 with TRBJ2-2; TCRdb calls TRBD2, which cannot be checked without DNA. The germline V gene has CDR1 SEHNR and CDR2 FQNEAQ (reference sequence). CDR3 size: 19 residues. The CDR3 loop reads CASSLGAAGTPKGTGELFF.

This clonotype registers medium-sized by frequency. The chain joins TRBV29-1 to TRBJ1-1. The CDR3 runs 12 residues. The germline gives CDR1 SQVTM, CDR2 ANQGSEA. This CDR3 is CSVAGTNTEAFF.

According to its frequency, this clonotype is medium-sized (0.01 to 0.1%). This chain links TRBV6-5 with TRBJ1-1; TCRdb's D call, TRBD1, is unchecked because there is no DNA. The CDR3 has 13 amino acids. Germline CDR1 and CDR2: MNHEY and SVGAGI. CDR3 amino acids: CASSPDSLTEAFF.

This chain uses TRBV7-9 with TRBJ2-3; the D call of TRBD2 rests on TCRdb alone, since no DNA is present to check it. Germline CDR1 reads SEHNR; CDR2 reads FQNEAQ (reference sequence). The CDR3 runs to 21 residues. The CDR3 loop is CASSRLNWTSGGYGGTDTQYF.

The chain joins TRBV5-5 to TRBJ1-5. The CDR3 runs 13 residues. The germline CDR1 and CDR2 sequences are SGHKS and YYEKEE (reference sequence). CDR3 region: CASSFESRRPQHF.

This chain uses TRBV19 with TRBJ2-5; the TRBD1 assignment by TCRdb is unverifiable without DNA. The CDR3 length is 15 residues. Germline V CDR1 and CDR2: LNHDA, SQIVND (reference sequence). The CDR3 region is CASSIGRGRRQTQYF. Based on the CDR3 plus reference TRBV19 and TRBJ2-5, the full variable domain is DGGITQSPKYLFRKEGQNVTLSCEQNLNHDAMYWYRQDPGQGLRLIYYSQIVNDFQKGDIAEGYSVSREKKESFPLTVTSAQKNPTAFYLCASSIGRGRRQTQYFGPGTRLLVL.

The V gene is TRBV20-1, the J gene TRBJ1-3; TCRdb gives TRBD1 as the D gene, but with no DNA this cannot be confirmed. Germline loops: CDR1 DFQATT, CDR2 SNEGSKA (reference sequence). The CDR3 sequence is 18 residues long. This chain's CDR3 is CSARDRVTGLSGGNTIYF.

Frequency places this clonotype as medium-sized (0.01 to 0.1%). V usage is TRBV20-1 and J usage is TRBJ1-6. Looked up from germline, CDR1 is DFQATT and CDR2 is SNEGSKA (reference sequence). There are 13 residues in the CDR3. The CDR3: CSGFTGTNSPLHF.

V gene TRBV12-3 or TRBV12-4 combines with J gene TRBJ1-1; with no DNA, the TCRdb D assignment of TRBD1 cannot be verified. The length of the CDR3 is 13 residues. The chain's CDR3 is CATFRGGDTEAFF.

The rearrangement uses TRBV19 and TRBJ2-5. CDR1 and CDR2 from the germline V gene are LNHDA and SQIVND (reference sequence). The CDR3 has 13 residues. This CDR3 is CASSIGRQETQYF.

This clonotype is labeled medium-sized based on frequency. V gene TRBV6-5 combines with J gene TRBJ2-7; without DNA, the TCRdb call of TRBD1 cannot be checked. Germline CDR1 MNHEY, CDR2 SVGAGI. This CDR3 contains 13 residues. The CDR3 protein is CASSSGETYEQYF.

The chain has TRBV6-6 and TRBJ2-5; the D gene TCRdb calls, TRBD1, cannot be checked with no DNA. The germline V gene encodes CDR1 MNHNY and CDR2 SVGAGI (reference sequence). CDR3 length: 15 residues. The CDR3 sequence is CASRERTGGRETQYF.

The chain joins TRBV20-1 to TRBJ2-7; the TCRdb D gene call, TRBD1, has no DNA to confirm it. The germline gives CDR1 DFQATT, CDR2 SNEGSKA (reference sequence). The CDR3 is 15 residues long. The chain's CDR3 is CSARDIGRKTYEQYF.

This clonotype ranks as medium-sized in terms of frequency. V usage is TRBV20-1 and J usage is TRBJ2-1; TCRdb's D call of TRBD2 is untestable without DNA. The CDR3 has 14 residues. CDR1 and CDR2 (germline): DFQATT, SNEGSKA (reference sequence). This CDR3 reads CSARVAGGSNEQFF.

The gene calls are TRBV5-1 and TRBJ2-7. The CDR3 contains 15 residues. Germline CDR1 is SGHRS and CDR2 is YFSETQ. The CDR3 region is CASRSLTGGLYEQYF.

According to its frequency, this clonotype is medium-sized. This chain links TRBV19 with TRBJ2-7; TCRdb proposes TRBD1, but this gene call is untestable without DNA. CDR1 and CDR2 (germline): LNHDA, SQIVND (reference sequence). The CDR3 totals 13 residues. This CDR3 reads CASSIGQGDEQYF.

The chain carries TRBV7-9 and TRBJ1-2; TCRdb picks TRBD1, but there is no DNA to check that call. The germline gives CDR1 SEHNR, CDR2 FQNEAQ (reference sequence). There are 20 residues in the CDR3. The CDR3 loop reads CASSLKWAGQGDQSRDGYTF. The full variable domain, in which reference TRBV7-9 and TRBJ1-2 provide the parts outside the CDR3, is DTGVSQNPRHKITKRGQNVTFRCDPISEHNRLYWYRQTLGQGPEFLTYFQNEAQLEKSRLLSDRFSAERPKGSFSTLEIQRTEQGDSAMYLCASSLKWAGQGDQSRDGYTFGSGTRLTVV.

V usage is TRBV7-2 and J usage is TRBJ2-4; no DNA is available, so the TRBD1 call from TCRdb remains unchecked. The germline V gene has CDR1 SGHTA and CDR2 FQGNSA. There are 16 residues in the CDR3. The CDR3: CASSLVPQGAANIQYF.

This chain joins TRBV27 and TRBJ1-4; TCRdb gives TRBD1 as the D gene, but with no DNA this cannot be confirmed. This CDR3 is built from 16 residues. Germline V gene lookup returns CDR1 MNHEY and CDR2 SMNVEV (reference sequence). CDR3 in amino acids: CASRITTEATNEKLFF.